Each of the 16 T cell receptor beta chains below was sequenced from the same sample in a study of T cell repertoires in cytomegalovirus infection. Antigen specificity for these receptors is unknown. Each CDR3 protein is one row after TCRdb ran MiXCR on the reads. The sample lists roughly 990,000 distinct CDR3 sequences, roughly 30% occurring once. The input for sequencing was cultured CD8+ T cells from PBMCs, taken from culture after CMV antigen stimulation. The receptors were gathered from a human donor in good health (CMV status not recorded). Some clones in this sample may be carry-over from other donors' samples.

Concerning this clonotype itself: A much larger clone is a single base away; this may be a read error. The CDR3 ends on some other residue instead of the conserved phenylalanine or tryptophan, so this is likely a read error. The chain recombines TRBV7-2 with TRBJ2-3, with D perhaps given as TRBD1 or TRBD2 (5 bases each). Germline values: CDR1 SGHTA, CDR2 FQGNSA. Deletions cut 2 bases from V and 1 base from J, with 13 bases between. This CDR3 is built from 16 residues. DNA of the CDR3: TGTGCCAGCAGCTTACAGGGAGTTCCCCGCACAGATACGCAGTATTCT. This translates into CASSLQGVPRTDTQYS.

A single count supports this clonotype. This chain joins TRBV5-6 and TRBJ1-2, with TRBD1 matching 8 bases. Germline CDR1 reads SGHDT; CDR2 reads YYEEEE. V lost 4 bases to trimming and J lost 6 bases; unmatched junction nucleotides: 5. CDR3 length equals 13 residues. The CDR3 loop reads CASSPDRGHGYTF. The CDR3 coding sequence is TGTGCCAGCAGCCCCGACAGGGGACATGGCTACACCTTC.

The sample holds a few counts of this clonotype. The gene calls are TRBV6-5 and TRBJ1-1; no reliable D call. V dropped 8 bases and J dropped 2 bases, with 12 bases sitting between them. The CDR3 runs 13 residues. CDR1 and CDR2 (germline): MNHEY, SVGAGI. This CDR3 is CASVKGFNTEAFF. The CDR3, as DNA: TGTGCCAGCGTCAAGGGTTTCAACACTGAAGCTTTCTTT.

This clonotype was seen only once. CDR3: CATSEGLGGTGELFF. DNA for the CDR3: TGTGCCACCAGTGAAGGTCTAGGGGGTACCGGGGAGCTGTTTTTT. This chain connects TRBV24-1 to TRBJ2-2; a weak D match, TRBD1 (6 bases). The germline V gene encodes CDR1 KGHDR and CDR2 SFDVKD. This CDR3 has 15 residues. The V end lost 4 bases, the J end lost 5 bases, and 13 bases lay between the germline ends.

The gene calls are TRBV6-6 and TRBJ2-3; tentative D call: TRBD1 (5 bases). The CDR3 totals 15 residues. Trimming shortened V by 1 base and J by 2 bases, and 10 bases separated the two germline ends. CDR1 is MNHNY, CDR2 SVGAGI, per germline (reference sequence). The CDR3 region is CASSYYQGTTDTQYF. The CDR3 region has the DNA TGTGCCAGCAGTTACTACCAGGGAACCACAGATACGCAGTATTTT.

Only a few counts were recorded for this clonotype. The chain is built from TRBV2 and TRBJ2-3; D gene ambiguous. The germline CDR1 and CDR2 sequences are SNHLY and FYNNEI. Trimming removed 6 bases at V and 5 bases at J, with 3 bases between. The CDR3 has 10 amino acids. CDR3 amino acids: CASRVDTQYF. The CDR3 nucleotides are TGTGCCAGCAGGGTAGATACGCAGTATTTT.

CDR3 residues: CASSTRGRTEAFF. CDR3 nucleotides: TGTGCCAGCAGCACCAGGGGAAGGACTGAAGCTTTCTTT. This rearrangement joins TRBV5-4 to TRBJ1-1, with D possibly matching TRBD1 (6 bases). Trimming pared 4 bases from V and 5 bases from J, leaving 12 bases between. This CDR3 is built from 13 residues. Germline CDR1 SGHNT, CDR2 YYREEE (reference sequence). Drawing the rest from reference TRBV5-4 and TRBJ1-1, the complete variable domain is ETGVTQSPTHLIKTRGQQVTLRCSSQSGHNTVSWYQQALGQGPQFIFQYYREEENGRGNFPPRFSGLQFPNYSSELNVNALELDDSALYLCASSTRGRTEAFFGQGTRLTVV.

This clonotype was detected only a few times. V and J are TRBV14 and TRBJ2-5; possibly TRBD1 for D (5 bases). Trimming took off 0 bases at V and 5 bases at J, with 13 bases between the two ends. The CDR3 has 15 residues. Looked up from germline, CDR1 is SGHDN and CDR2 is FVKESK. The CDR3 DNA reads TGTGCCAGCAGCCAAGAAGGTCCAGGGATCGAGACCCAGTACTTC. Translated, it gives CASSQEGPGIETQYF.

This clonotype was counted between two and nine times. CDR3 sequence reads: CASSQGTGADEAFF. The DNA for the CDR3 is TGCGCCAGCAGCCAAGGGACAGGGGCCGATGAAGCTTTCTTT. The chain recombines TRBV4-1 with TRBJ1-1; 9 nucleotides match TRBD1. This CDR3 has 14 amino acids. V lost 1 base to trimming and J lost 7 bases; unmatched junction nucleotides: 4. The germline V gene has CDR1 MGHRA and CDR2 YSYEKL.

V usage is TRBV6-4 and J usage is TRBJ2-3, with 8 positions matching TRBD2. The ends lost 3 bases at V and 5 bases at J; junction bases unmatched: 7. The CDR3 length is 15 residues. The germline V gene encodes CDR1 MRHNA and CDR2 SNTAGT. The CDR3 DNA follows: TGTGCCAGCAGTGAGGAAGCGGGGGTAATAGATACGCAGTATTTT. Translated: CASSEEAGVIDTQYF.

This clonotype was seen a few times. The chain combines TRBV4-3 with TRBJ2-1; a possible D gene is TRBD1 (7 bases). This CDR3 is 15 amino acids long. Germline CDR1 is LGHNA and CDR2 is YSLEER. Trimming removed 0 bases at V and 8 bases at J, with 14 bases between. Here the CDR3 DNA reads TGCGCCAGCAGCCAAGAGCGGACTACAGGGGATGAGCAGTTCTTC. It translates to CASSQERTTGDEQFF.

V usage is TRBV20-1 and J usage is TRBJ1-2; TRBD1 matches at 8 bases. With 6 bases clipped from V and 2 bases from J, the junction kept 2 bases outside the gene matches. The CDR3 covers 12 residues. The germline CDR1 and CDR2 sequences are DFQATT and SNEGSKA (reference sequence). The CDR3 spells CSAPGGNYGYTF. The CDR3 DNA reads TGCAGTGCCCCAGGGGGCAACTATGGCTACACCTTC.

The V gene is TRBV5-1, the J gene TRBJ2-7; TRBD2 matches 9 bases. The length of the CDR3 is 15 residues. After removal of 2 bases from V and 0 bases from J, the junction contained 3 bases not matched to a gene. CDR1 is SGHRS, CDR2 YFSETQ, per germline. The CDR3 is CASSFERGASYEQYF. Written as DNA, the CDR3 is TGCGCCAGCAGCTTCGAGCGGGGGGCCTCCTACGAGCAGTACTTC.

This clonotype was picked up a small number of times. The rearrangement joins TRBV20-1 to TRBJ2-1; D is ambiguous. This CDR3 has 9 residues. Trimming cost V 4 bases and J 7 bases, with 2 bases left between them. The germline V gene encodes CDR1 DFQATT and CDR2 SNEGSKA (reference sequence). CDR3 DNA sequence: TGCAGTGCTAAGAATGAGCAGTTCTTC. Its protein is CSAKNEQFF.

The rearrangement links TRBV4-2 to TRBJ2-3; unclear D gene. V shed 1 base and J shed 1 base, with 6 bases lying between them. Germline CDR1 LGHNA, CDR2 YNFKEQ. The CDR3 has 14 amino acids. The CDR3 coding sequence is TGTGCCAGCAGCCAAGGCGTCGGCACAGATACGCAGTATTTT. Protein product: CASSQGVGTDTQYF.

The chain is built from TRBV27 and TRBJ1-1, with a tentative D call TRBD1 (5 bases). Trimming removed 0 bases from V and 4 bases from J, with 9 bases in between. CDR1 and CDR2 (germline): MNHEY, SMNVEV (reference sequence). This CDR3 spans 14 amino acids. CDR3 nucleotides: TGTGCCAGCAGTTTATCTCCCAGGGTCACTGAAGCTTTCTTT. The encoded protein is CASSLSPRVTEAFF.